At least ten counts were recorded for the clone carrying this T cell receptor (beta chain). No antigen is known for it. Germline V lookup: CDR1 DFQATT, CDR2 SNEGSKA (reference sequence). The CDR3 runs to 12 residues. V lost 7 bases and J lost 5, with 14 bases in between. Full-length variable regions came from constant-region reverse primers plus semi-nested Nested Universal Primer A PCR. TCRdb independently ran MiXCR on the 5' RACE reads; one entry per CDR3 protein. The sample consists of tens of thousands of distinct CDR3 sequences, approximately 23% of them appearing once. Findings and caveats of the study: Whole repertoires were not studied in the larger cohort, only one V-J beta rearrangement.

The chain is built from TRBV20-1 and TRBJ2-5; D is perhaps TRBD2 (7 bases). The sequenced sample consisted of memory CD4+ T cells sorted from a lymph node. Subset indicated: memory CD4+ T cells, CD4+CD45RO+CD25-. This clonotype was sampled from a female donor with breast cancer. Written as DNA, the CDR3 is TGCAGTGTTGGGGGGGGCCGGGAGACCCAGTACTTC. It encodes CSVGGGRETQYF.